A selection of T cell receptor beta chains follows, all from one sample in a study of PD-L1 blockade in urothelial cancer. Using immunoSEQ multiplex PCR, the repertoire was profiled, and TCRdb retains in-frame clones only, with some absent. The sample contains about 52,000 clones, 84% of which appear only once. The material was PBMCs, obtained around atezolizumab (anti-PD-L1) treatment. The receptors here all came from a man between 50 and 59 years old with urothelial cancer. Both conserved end residues are part of each CDR3. D genes are given only for firm matches. Expanded clones are given a class, and other clones once, few, many or no size at all.

. | 17 | TRBJ2-2 | TRBV7-3 | TRBD1 | CASSLIPGTGGTGELFF | TGTGCCAGCAGCTTAATTCCCGGGACAGGGGGCACCGGGGAGCTGTTTTTT
few | 16 | TRBJ2-1 | TRBV15 | TRBD2 | CATSRVRLAGYDEQFF | TGTGCCACCAGCAGAGTTAGACTAGCGGGGTATGATGAGCAGTTCTTC
. | 14 | TRBJ1-1 | TRBV6-1 | TRBD1 | CASSLPDRDTEAFF | TGTGCCAGCAGTCTTCCGGACAGGGACACTGAAGCTTTCTTT
. | 13 | TRBJ1-2 | TRBV10-3 | TRBD1 | CAISEDRAYGYTF | TGTGCCATCAGTGAGGACAGGGCCTATGGCTACACCTTC
few | 15 | TRBJ2-3 | TRBV19 | . | CASSDGGSFWDTQYF | TGTGCCAGCAGTGATGGCGGCTCTTTTTGGGATACGCAGTATTTT
. | 13 | TRBJ2-7 | TRBV6-5 | . | CASSYGDGYEQYF | TGTGCCAGCAGTTACGGAGATGGCTACGAGCAGTACTTC
. | 13 | TRBJ2-2 | TRBV7-6 | . | CASSRDSAGELFF | TGTGCCAGCAGCCGGGACTCAGCCGGGGAGCTGTTTTTT
. | 14 | TRBJ2-1 | TRBV27 | TRBD1 | CASSFGTGVNEQFF | TGTGCCAGCAGTTTCGGGACAGGGGTCAATGAGCAGTTCTTC
once | 14 | TRBJ1-2 | TRBV23-1 | . | CASSQLPFPGGYTF | TGCGCCAGCAGTCAGCTCCCGTTTCCGGGAGGCTACACCTTC
. | 16 | TRBJ1-1 | TRBV11-2 | . | CASSLVSGRVNTEAFF | TGTGCCAGCAGCTTAGTCTCAGGGAGGGTGAACACTGAAGCTTTCTTT
. | 14 | TRBJ1-5 | TRBV19 | . | CASTLGSSAQPQHF | TGTGCCAGTACCCTAGGCAGTTCAGCCCAGCCCCAGCATTTT
. | 15 | TRBJ1-2 | TRBV10-1 | TRBD1 | CASSTDRGRNYGYTF | TGCGCCAGCAGTACGGACAGGGGACGGAACTATGGCTACACCTTC
. | 14 | TRBJ2-1 | TRBV5-4 | TRBD2 | CASRWGGVYNEQFF | TGTGCCAGCAGATGGGGGGGGGTCTACAATGAGCAGTTCTTC
. | 15 | TRBJ2-7 | TRBV9 | . | CASSTRQADPSEQYF | TGTGCCAGCAGCACGCGACAGGCCGACCCTAGCGAGCAGTACTTC
. | 15 | TRBJ2-3 | TRBV27 | . | CASSLWGQFTDTQYF | TGTGCCAGCAGTTTATGGGGGCAATTCACAGATACGCAGTATTTT
. | 17 | TRBJ2-5 | TRBV7-2 | TRBD2 | CASSRNSGLAGAETQYF | TGTGCCAGCAGCCGCAATTCGGGACTAGCGGGAGCGGAGACCCAGTACTTC
. | 14 | TRBJ2-3 | TRBV6-5 | . | CASRAGYSTDTQYF | TGTGCCAGCAGGGCAGGGTATAGCACAGATACGCAGTATTTT
. | 13 | TRBJ2-3 | TRBV6-5 | . | CASSYSMALPVSF | TGTGCCAGCAGTTACTCGATGGCACTACCTGTTTCTTTT
once | 15 | TRBJ2-1 | TRBV18 | . | CASSEDGSSYNEQFF | TGTGCCAGCTCGGAGGACGGAAGCTCCTACAATGAGCAGTTCTTC
. | 15 | TRBJ2-7 | TRBV27 | TRBD2 | CASSGLAGSSYEQYF | TGTGCCAGCAGTGGACTAGCGGGATCCTCCTACGAGCAGTACTTC
once | 15 | TRBJ2-3 | TRBV27 | . | CASSFKGSGENTQYF | TGTGCCAGCAGTTTTAAGGGGTCGGGGGAAAATACGCAGTATTTT